A single sample gave rise to the 24 T cell receptor beta chains below, sequenced in a study of blood T cell repertoires in COVID-19 (dated by TCRdb to about 2020). Libraries were constructed by the immunoSEQ multiplex PCR assay. TCRdb carries this immuneACCESS record with in-frame sequences only. Its versions omit some clonotypes, under half of them owing to an unresolved V gene in the studies checked, with the rest unexplained. This sample has 220,000 or so clones in its table, and 80% to 85% of those were observed once. The top ten hold roughly 2.3% of the sample. Material for sequencing was peripheral blood. The receptors were sampled from a woman in her sixties or seventies with acute or convalescent COVID-19.

This chain connects TRBV30 to TRBJ1-1; D unresolved. Germline V gene data show CDR1 as GTSNPN and CDR2 as SVGIG (reference sequence). The CDR3 spans 11 residues. Trimming cost V 4 bases and J 8 bases, with 11 bases left between them. CDR3 in DNA: TGTGCCTGGATAGAGACATCCGAAGCTTTCTTT. It yields the protein CAWIETSEAFF.

This sequence joins TRBV2 and TRBJ1-1, with 8 bases lining up with TRBD1. CDR1 is SNHLY and CDR2 is FYNNEI in the germline V gene. The CDR3 spans 17 residues. V shed 1 base and J 0 bases; nucleotides not matched to a gene: 7. Here the CDR3 DNA reads TGTGCCAGCAGTGAAGGGGTCAGGGGGCGCGTGAACACTGAAGCTTTCTTT. Its translation is CASSEGVRGRVNTEAFF. Filled out from reference TRBV2 and TRBJ1-1, the complete variable domain reads EPEVTQTPSHQVTQMGQEVILRCVPISNHLYFYWYRQILGQKVEFLVSFYNNEISEKSEIFDDQFSVERPDGSNFTLKIRSTKLEDSAMYFCASSEGVRGRVNTEAFFGQGTRLTVV.

Here the CDR3 reads CASSQGTAPNYGYTF. The CDR3 DNA sequence: TGTGCCAGCAGCCAGGGGACAGCGCCTAACTATGGCTACACCTTC. V gene TRBV5-4 combines with J gene TRBJ1-2, with TRBD1 matching over 7 bases. V shed 4 bases and J 0 bases; nucleotides not matched to a gene: 6. CDR1 is SGHNT, CDR2 YYREEE, per germline (reference sequence). The CDR3 sequence is 15 residues long.

This chain links TRBV7-8 with TRBJ1-2; a weak D match, TRBD1 (6 bases). CDR3 length: 15 amino acids. V dropped 1 base and J dropped 4 bases, with 13 bases sitting between them. CDR1 and CDR2 from the germline V gene are SGHVS and FQNEAQ. CDR3 residues: CASSLDWQGSYGYTF. In nucleotides, the CDR3 is TGTGCCAGCAGCTTAGATTGGCAGGGGAGCTATGGCTACACCTTC. The full variable domain, in which reference TRBV7-8 and TRBJ1-2 provide the parts outside the CDR3, is GAGVSQSPRYKVAKRGQDVALRCDPISGHVSLFWYQQALGQGPEFLTYFQNEAQLDKSGLPSDRFFAERPEGSVSTLKIQRTQQEDSAVYLCASSLDWQGSYGYTFGSGTRLTVV.

The chain uses TRBV19 and TRBJ1-5; TRBD1 might be the D (6 bases). Germline V lookup: CDR1 LNHDA, CDR2 SQIVND (reference sequence). This CDR3 is 18 amino acids long. The ends were cut back, 3 bases at V and 2 bases at J, with 20 bases in the middle. This CDR3 reads CASSISLTTGHRNQPQHF. The CDR3 DNA sequence: TGTGCCAGTAGTATCTCCCTAACTACGGGACACCGCAATCAGCCCCAGCATTTT. Using reference TRBV19 and TRBJ1-5 for the parts outside the CDR3, the full variable domain is DGGITQSPKYLFRKEGQNVTLSCEQNLNHDAMYWYRQDPGQGLRLIYYSQIVNDFQKGDIAEGYSVSREKKESFPLTVTSAQKNPTAFYLCASSISLTTGHRNQPQHFGDGTRLSIL.

The chain links TRBV6-2 or TRBV6-3 to TRBJ2-5, with TRBD2 matching 9 bases. Germline CDR1 reads MNHEY; CDR2 reads SVGEGT. V lost 0 bases, J lost 5 bases, and 7 bases stayed unmatched. This CDR3 contains 16 residues. The CDR3 sequence: CASSYSASGDRETQYF. The CDR3 region has the DNA TGTGCCAGCAGTTACTCGGCTAGCGGGGATAGGGAGACCCAGTACTTC.

The chain carries TRBV7-9 and TRBJ2-3; D is unclear. The length of the CDR3 is 13 residues. CDR1 and CDR2 from the germline V gene are SEHNR and FQNEAQ (reference sequence). Trimming pared 5 bases from V and 4 bases from J, leaving 10 bases between. The CDR3 region has the DNA TGTGCCAGCAGCGCCTCAGATGCAGATACGCAGTATTTT. Its protein is CASSASDADTQYF.

The V gene is TRBV2, the J gene TRBJ1-1; D possibly corresponds to TRBD1 (5 bases). The V end was cut by 4 bases, the J end by 1 base, with 7 bases between. This CDR3 is built from 13 residues. The germline gives CDR1 SNHLY, CDR2 FYNNEI. The CDR3 DNA is TGTGCCAGCAGTGGACAGCAGAACACTGAAGCTTTCTTT. Protein: CASSGQQNTEAFF.

This clone was observed a handful of times. The V gene is TRBV7-2, the J gene TRBJ1-1, with a possible D match to TRBD1 (5 bases). V lost 8 bases, J lost 10 bases, and 23 bases lay in between. The CDR3 extends over 14 amino acids. The germline V gene encodes CDR1 SGHTA and CDR2 FQGNSA. The CDR3 sequence: CASSITGALGGAFF. The CDR3 nucleotides read TGTGCCAGCTCAATAACCGGGGCCCTGGGGGGAGCTTTCTTT.

V and J are TRBV11-2 and TRBJ2-1; TRBD2 aligns across 13 bases. V gave up 5 bases and J gave up 0 bases; unmatched junction bases: 4. CDR3 size: 17 residues. Germline CDR1 reads SGHAT; CDR2 reads FQNNGV. CDR3: CASSRGLAGFSYNEQFF. The DNA for the CDR3 is TGTGCCAGCAGCCGGGGACTAGCGGGATTCTCCTACAATGAGCAGTTCTTC. Together with reference TRBV11-2 and TRBJ2-1, the CDR3 gives the full variable domain: EAGVAQSPRYKIIEKRQSVAFWCNPISGHATLYWYQQILGQGPKLLIQFQNNGVVDDSQLPKDRFSAERLKGVDSTLKIQPAKLEDSAVYLCASSRGLAGFSYNEQFFGPGTRLTVL.

The chain is built from TRBV18 and TRBJ2-5; D might be TRBD1 (6 bases). V shed 4 bases and J shed 4 bases, with 22 bases lying between them. The CDR3 extends over 17 amino acids. Germline assignment: CDR1 KGHSH and CDR2 LQKENI. CDR3 in amino acids: CASSLVTPGTTGETQYF. The CDR3 DNA is TGTGCCAGCTCACTCGTAACCCCCGGGACAACCGGAGAGACCCAGTACTTC.

J is TRBJ2-5 and V is TRBV5-6; tentative D call: TRBD1 (5 bases). Trimming removed 2 bases from V and 1 base from J, with 9 bases in between. The CDR3 has 14 residues. CDR1 is SGHDT and CDR2 is YYEEEE in the germline V gene. This chain's CDR3 is CASSLYRRQETQYF. CDR3 DNA sequence: TGTGCCAGCAGCTTATACAGGCGCCAAGAGACCCAGTACTTC. The variable domain in full, completed from reference TRBV5-6 and TRBJ2-5, reads DAGVTQSPTHLIKTRGQQVTLRCSPKSGHDTVSWYQQALGQGPQFIFQYYEEEERQRGNFPDRFSGHQFPNYSSELNVNALLLGDSALYLCASSLYRRQETQYFGPGTRLLVL.

The chain uses TRBV19 and TRBJ1-2; perhaps TRBD1 as D (6 bases). This CDR3 has 14 residues. CDR1 is LNHDA, CDR2 SQIVND, per germline (reference sequence). The V end was cut by 5 bases, the J end by 7 bases, with 17 bases between. The CDR3 is CASSPVPTGGGYTF. The DNA of the CDR3 is TGTGCCAGTAGTCCAGTCCCGACAGGTGGTGGCTACACCTTC.

The chain joins TRBV7-9 to TRBJ2-6; 8 bases fit TRBD2. This CDR3 is built from 18 residues. CDR1 and CDR2 from the germline V gene are SEHNR and FQNEAQ (reference sequence). Trimming at V came to 2 bases and at J to 5 bases, leaving 11 bases not matched to a gene. The CDR3 DNA reads TGTGCCAGCAGCTTACATCCGGGAGGGATTTTTTGGGCCAACGTCCTGACTTTC. Amino acid sequence: CASSLHPGGIFWANVLTF.

The gene calls are TRBV6-5 and TRBJ1-5, with 7 bases fitting TRBD1. V lost 5 bases and J lost 0; bases outside the gene matches: 4. CDR1 and CDR2 (germline): MNHEY, SVGAGI. The CDR3 covers 15 residues. In DNA, the CDR3 is TGTGCCAGCAGTCCGACAGGGAGTAGCAATCAGCCCCAGCATTTT. It encodes CASSPTGSSNQPQHF.

The J gene is TRBJ1-1, the V gene TRBV7-2, with D possibly being TRBD1 (5 bases). This CDR3 is 14 amino acids long. Germline CDR1 SGHTA, CDR2 FQGNSA. Trimming took off 4 bases at V and 4 bases at J, with 13 bases between the two ends. CDR3 protein: CASSSAGGGTEAFF. In DNA, the CDR3 is TGTGCCAGCAGCTCGGCCGGGGGGGGCACTGAAGCTTTCTTT.

The J gene is TRBJ2-1, the V gene TRBV6-4; 13 bases fit TRBD2. Germline V lookup: CDR1 MRHNA, CDR2 SNTAGT. V lost 5 bases, J lost 10 bases, and 8 bases stayed unmatched. CDR3 length: 15 residues. DNA for the CDR3: TGTGCCAGCAGTCTTGGGACTAGCGGGGTCGAGGAGCAGTTCTTC. It translates to CASSLGTSGVEEQFF.

This clone was recorded only once. The genes are TRBV6-2 or TRBV6-3 and TRBJ1-5, with D unclear. The CDR3 spans 14 residues. Germline V gene data show CDR1 as MNHEY and CDR2 as SVGEGT. V was cut by 2 bases and J by 5 bases, with 10 bases left in between. CDR3 sequence: CASSYGSGDQPQHF. CDR3 DNA sequence: TGTGCCAGCAGTTACGGTAGCGGTGATCAGCCCCAGCATTTT.

This clone showed up just once. The chain employs TRBV28 and TRBJ2-7; a weak D match, TRBD1 (6 bases). CDR1 is MDHEN, CDR2 SYDVKM, per germline. The CDR3 length is 15 residues. Trimming shortened V by 5 bases and J by 0 bases, and 14 bases separated the two germline ends. CDR3 amino acids: CASSPISTGSYEQYF. The CDR3 DNA reads TGTGCCAGCAGTCCCATCTCGACAGGCTCCTACGAGCAGTACTTC.

The chain uses TRBV2 and TRBJ2-3; a possible D gene is TRBD1 (5 bases). The CDR3 spans 11 residues. Trimming removed 4 bases from V and 9 bases from J, with 8 bases in between. The V gene's germline CDR1 is SNHLY and CDR2 FYNNEI. CDR3 in DNA: TGTGCCAGCAGTGTAGACAGAACGCAGTATTTT. Its protein product is CASSVDRTQYF.

V and J are TRBV30 and TRBJ2-7, with D possibly being TRBD2 (6 bases). CDR3 length equals 14 residues. Trimming took off 2 bases at V and 5 bases at J, with 16 bases between the two ends. CDR1 and CDR2 (germline): GTSNPN, SVGIG (reference sequence). In nucleotides, the CDR3 is TGTGCCTGGAGTCCGACCGGGACTTTCCACGAGCAGTACTTC. Translated: CAWSPTGTFHEQYF. Looking up the rest from reference TRBV30 and TRBJ2-7 gives the full variable domain: SQTIHQWPATLVQPVGSPLSLECTVEGTSNPNLYWYRQAAGRGLQLLFYSVGIGQISSEVPQNLSASRPQDRQFILSSKKLLLSDSGFYLCAWSPTGTFHEQYFGPGTRLTVT.

The chain links TRBV12-3 or TRBV12-4 to TRBJ1-2; tentative D call: TRBD1 (6 bases). The V gene lost 5 bases and the J gene lost 4 bases, with 11 bases spanning the gap. This CDR3 is 13 amino acids long. CDR3 sequence: CASSAGQSYGYTF. The DNA for the CDR3 is TGTGCCAGCAGTGCAGGACAGAGCTATGGCTACACCTTC.

This clone was picked up a small number of times. The rearrangement joins TRBV3-1 (or the pseudogene TRBV3-2) to TRBJ1-6; D is possibly TRBD1 (5 bases). The V end lost 2 bases, the J end lost 5 bases, and 10 bases lay between the germline ends. CDR3 length: 15 residues. From germline, CDR1 is LGHDT and CDR2 YNNKEL (reference sequence). The chain's CDR3 is CASSQRGVDNSPLHF. The CDR3 coding sequence is TGTGCCAGCAGCCAACGGGGGGTAGATAATTCACCCCTCCACTTT.

The chain combines TRBV3-1 (or the pseudogene TRBV3-2) with TRBJ1-6; a weak D match, TRBD1 (6 bases). The germline CDR1 and CDR2 sequences are LGHDT and YNNKEL (reference sequence). Trimming left V 4 bases short and J 5 bases short, with 9 bases between. This CDR3 is 14 amino acids long. CDR3 loop: CASSRGPHNSPLHF. The CDR3 coding sequence is TGTGCCAGCAGCCGGGGGCCTCATAATTCACCCCTCCACTTT.